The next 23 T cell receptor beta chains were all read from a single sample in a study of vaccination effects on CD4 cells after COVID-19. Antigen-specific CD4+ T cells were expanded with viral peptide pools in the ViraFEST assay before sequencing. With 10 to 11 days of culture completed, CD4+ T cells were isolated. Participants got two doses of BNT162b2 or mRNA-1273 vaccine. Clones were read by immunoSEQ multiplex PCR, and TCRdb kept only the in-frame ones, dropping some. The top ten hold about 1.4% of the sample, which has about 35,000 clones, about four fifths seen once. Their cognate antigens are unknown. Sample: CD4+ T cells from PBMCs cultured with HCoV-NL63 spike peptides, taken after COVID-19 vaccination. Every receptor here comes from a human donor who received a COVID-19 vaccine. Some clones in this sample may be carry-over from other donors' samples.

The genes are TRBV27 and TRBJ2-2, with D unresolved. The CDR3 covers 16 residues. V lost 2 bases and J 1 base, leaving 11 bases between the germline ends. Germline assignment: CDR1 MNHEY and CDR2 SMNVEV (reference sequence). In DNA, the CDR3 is TGTGCCAGCAGTTTAACATGGCGTCTGAACACCGGGGAGCTGTTTTTT. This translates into CASSLTWRLNTGELFF.

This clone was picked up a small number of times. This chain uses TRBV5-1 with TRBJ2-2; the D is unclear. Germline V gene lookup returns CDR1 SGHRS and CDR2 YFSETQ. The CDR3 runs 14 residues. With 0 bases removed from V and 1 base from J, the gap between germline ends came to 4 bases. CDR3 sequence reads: CASSLGVNTGELFF. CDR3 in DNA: TGCGCCAGCAGCTTGGGAGTGAACACCGGGGAGCTGTTTTTT. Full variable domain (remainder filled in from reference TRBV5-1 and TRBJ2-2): KAGVTQTPRYLIKTRGQQVTLSCSPISGHRSVSWYQQTPGQGLQFLFEYFSETQRNKGNFPGRFSGRQFSNSRSEMNVSTLELGDSALYLCASSLGVNTGELFFGEGSRLTVL.

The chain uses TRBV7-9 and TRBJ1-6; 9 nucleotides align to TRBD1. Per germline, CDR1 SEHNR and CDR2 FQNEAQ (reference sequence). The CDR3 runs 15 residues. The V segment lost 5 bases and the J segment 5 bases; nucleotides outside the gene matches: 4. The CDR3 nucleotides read TGTGCCAGCAGCACGGGGGACAGGGATAATTCACCCCTCCACTTT. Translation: CASSTGDRDNSPLHF.

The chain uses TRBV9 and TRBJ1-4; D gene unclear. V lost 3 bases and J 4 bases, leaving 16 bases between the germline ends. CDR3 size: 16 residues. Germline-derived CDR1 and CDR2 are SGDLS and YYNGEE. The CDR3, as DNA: TGTGCCAGCAGCGCGTCATATGGAGGGTATAATGAAAAACTGTTTTTT. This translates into CASSASYGGYNEKLFF.

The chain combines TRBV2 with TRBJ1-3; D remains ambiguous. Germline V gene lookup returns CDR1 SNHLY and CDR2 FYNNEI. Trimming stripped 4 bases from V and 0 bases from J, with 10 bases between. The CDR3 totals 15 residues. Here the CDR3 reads CASSVMGYSGNTIYF. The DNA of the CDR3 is TGTGCCAGCAGTGTGATGGGATACTCTGGAAACACCATATATTTT.

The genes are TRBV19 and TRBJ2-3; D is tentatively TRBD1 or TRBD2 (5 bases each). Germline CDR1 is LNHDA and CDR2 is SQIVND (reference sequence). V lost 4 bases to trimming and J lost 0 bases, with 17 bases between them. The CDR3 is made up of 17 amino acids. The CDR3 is CASSTNTWDRSTDTQYF. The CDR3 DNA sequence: TGTGCCAGTAGTACCAACACCTGGGACCGTAGCACAGATACGCAGTATTTT.

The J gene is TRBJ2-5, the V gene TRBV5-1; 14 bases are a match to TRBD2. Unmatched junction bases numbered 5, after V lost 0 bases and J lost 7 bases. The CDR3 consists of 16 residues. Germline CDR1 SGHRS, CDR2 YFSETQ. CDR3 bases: TGCGCCAGCAGCTTGGCTAGTGGGACTAGCGGGGGGACCCAGTACTTC. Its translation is CASSLASGTSGGTQYF.

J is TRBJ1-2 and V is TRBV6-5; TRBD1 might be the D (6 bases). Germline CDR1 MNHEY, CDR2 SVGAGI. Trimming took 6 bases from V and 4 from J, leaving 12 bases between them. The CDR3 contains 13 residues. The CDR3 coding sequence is TGTGCCAGCAGCGCGGACAGCACCTATGGCTACACCTTC. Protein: CASSADSTYGYTF.

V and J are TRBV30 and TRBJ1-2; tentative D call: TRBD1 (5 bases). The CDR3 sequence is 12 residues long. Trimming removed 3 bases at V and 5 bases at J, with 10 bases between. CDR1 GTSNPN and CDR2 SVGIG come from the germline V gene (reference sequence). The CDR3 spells CAWRTVQYGYTF. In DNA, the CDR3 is TGTGCCTGGAGGACAGTACAGTATGGCTACACCTTC.

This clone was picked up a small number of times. The CDR3 region has the DNA TGTGCCAGCAGCTTGGGGACACACTCTTACGAGCAGTACGTC. It codes for CASSLGTHSYEQYV. V is TRBV5-5 and J is TRBJ2-7; a possible D gene is TRBD1 (5 bases). Germline CDR1 and CDR2: SGHKS and YYEKEE (reference sequence). The CDR3 sequence is 14 residues long. V lost 0 bases, J lost 4 bases, and 11 bases lay in between.

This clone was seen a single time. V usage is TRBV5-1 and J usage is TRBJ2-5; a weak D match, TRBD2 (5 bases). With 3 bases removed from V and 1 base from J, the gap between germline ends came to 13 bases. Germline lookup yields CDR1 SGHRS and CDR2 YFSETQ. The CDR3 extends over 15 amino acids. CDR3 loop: CASSYAGVIQETQYF. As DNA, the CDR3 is TGCGCCAGCAGCTATGCCGGGGTCATCCAAGAGACCCAGTACTTC. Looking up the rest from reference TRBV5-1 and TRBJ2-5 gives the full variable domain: KAGVTQTPRYLIKTRGQQVTLSCSPISGHRSVSWYQQTPGQGLQFLFEYFSETQRNKGNFPGRFSGRQFSNSRSEMNVSTLELGDSALYLCASSYAGVIQETQYFGPGTRLLVL.

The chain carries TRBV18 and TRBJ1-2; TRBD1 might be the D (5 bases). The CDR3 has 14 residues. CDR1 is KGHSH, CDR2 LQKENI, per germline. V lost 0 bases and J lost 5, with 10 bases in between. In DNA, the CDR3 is TGTGCCAGCTCACCACCGGAGGGGCGATATGGCTACACCTTC. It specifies CASSPPEGRYGYTF.

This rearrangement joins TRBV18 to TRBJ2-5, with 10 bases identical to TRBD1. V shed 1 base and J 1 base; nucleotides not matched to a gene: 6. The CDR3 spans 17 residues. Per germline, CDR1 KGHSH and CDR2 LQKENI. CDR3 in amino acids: CASSPRDRGQGQETQYF. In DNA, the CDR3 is TGTGCCAGCTCACCACGAGACAGGGGGCAAGGCCAAGAGACCCAGTACTTC. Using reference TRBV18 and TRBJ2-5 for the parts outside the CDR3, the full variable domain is NAGVMQNPRHLVRRRGQEARLRCSPMKGHSHVYWYRQLPEEGLKFMVYLQKENIIDESGMPKERFSAEFPKEGPSILRIQQVVRGDSAAYFCASSPRDRGQGQETQYFGPGTRLLVL.

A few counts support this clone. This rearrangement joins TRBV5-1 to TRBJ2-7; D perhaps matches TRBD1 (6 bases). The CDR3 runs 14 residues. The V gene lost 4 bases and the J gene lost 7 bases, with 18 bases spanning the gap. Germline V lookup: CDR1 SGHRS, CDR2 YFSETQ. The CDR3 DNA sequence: TGCGCCAGCAGCCCAACAACAGGGTTAGGGGAGCAGTACGTC. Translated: CASSPTTGLGEQYV.

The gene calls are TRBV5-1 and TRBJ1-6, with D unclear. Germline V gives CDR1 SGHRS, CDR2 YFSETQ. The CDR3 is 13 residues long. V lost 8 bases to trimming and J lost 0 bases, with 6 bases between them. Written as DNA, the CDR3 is TGCGCCAGGGCGAGCTCCTATAATTCACCCCTCCACTTT. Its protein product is CARASSYNSPLHF.

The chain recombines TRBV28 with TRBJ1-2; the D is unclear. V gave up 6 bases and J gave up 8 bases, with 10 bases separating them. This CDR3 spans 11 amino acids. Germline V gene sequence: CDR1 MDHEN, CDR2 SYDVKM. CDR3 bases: TGTGCCAGCAGGTGGAGAACGGGCTACACCTTC. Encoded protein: CASRWRTGYTF.

The CDR3 here is CAISPGTSGGYEQYV. The CDR3 DNA reads TGTGCCATCAGTCCCGGGACTAGCGGGGGATACGAGCAGTACGTC. The rearrangement joins TRBV10-3 to TRBJ2-7, with 14 bases fitting TRBD2. Germline V CDR1 and CDR2: ENHRY, SYGVKD. The CDR3 loop spans 15 amino acids. Trimming removed 5 bases from V and 4 bases from J; junction bases left unmatched: 4.

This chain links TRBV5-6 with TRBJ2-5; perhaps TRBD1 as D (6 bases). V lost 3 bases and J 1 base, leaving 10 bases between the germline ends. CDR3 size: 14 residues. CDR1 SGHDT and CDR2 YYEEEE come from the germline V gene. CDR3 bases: TGTGCCAGCAGCTCTACAGGGTTCCAAGAGACCCAGTACTTC. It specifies CASSSTGFQETQYF. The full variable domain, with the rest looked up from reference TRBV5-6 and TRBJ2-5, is DAGVTQSPTHLIKTRGQQVTLRCSPKSGHDTVSWYQQALGQGPQFIFQYYEEEERQRGNFPDRFSGHQFPNYSSELNVNALLLGDSALYLCASSSTGFQETQYFGPGTRLLVL.

CDR3 in DNA: TGTGCCACCAGTGATGACACAAAGAATACGCAGTATTTT. Encoded protein: CATSDDTKNTQYF. V usage is TRBV24-1 and J usage is TRBJ2-3; no clear D gene. CDR3 size: 13 residues. Trimming cost V 3 bases and J 7 bases, with 10 bases left between them. CDR1 is KGHDR, CDR2 SFDVKD, per germline.

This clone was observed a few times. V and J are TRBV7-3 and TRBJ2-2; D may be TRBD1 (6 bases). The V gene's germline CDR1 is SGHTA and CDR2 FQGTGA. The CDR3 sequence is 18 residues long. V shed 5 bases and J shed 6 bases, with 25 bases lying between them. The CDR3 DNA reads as TGTGCCAGCAGCCGATCGATTTACCGGGACACCAAGGCCGGGGAGCTGTTTTTT. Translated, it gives CASSRSIYRDTKAGELFF.

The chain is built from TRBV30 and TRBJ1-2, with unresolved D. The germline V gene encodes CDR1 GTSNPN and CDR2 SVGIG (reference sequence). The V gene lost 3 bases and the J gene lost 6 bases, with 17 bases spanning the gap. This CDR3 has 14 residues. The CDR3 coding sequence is TGTGCCTGGAGAGGAGGGTCTGGTTTGGATGGCTACACCTTC. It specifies CAWRGGSGLDGYTF.

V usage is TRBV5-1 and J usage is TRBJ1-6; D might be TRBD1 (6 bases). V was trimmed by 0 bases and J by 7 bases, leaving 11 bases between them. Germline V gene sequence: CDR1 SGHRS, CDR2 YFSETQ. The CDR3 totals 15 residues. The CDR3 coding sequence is TGCGCCAGCAGCTTGGTAGCGGGGACAAATTCACCCCTCCACTTT. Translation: CASSLVAGTNSPLHF.

The CDR3 is CASSPLPLSNYGYTF. CDR3 DNA sequence: TGTGCCAGCAGCCCCCTCCCCCTGTCTAACTATGGCTACACCTTC. The rearrangement links TRBV6-4 to TRBJ1-2, with D unclear. The V end was cut by 6 bases, the J end by 0 bases, with 14 bases between. The CDR3 is 15 residues long. The germline CDR1 and CDR2 sequences are MRHNA and SNTAGT.